The 2 T cell receptor beta chains given below trace back to one sample, sequenced in a study of T cells in Graves' hyperthyroidism and ophthalmopathy (dated by TCRdb to about 2019). The library was generated by multiplex PCR. The sequencer listed for this sample is Illumina HiSeq 2000. Amplification of TCR beta CDR3 regions was carried out from RNA transcripts. The TCR CDR3 was subjected to a first round of RT-PCR using the HTBI primer set and the Qiagen OneStep RT-PCR kit. The public reads were reprocessed in TCRdb via fastp at Q25 and MiXCR, keeping in-frame beta chains. CDR3 protein sequences are deduplicated, and each keeps its most common genes and DNA. Within this sample are some 600,000 distinct CDR3 sequences, with approximately 15% of them counted one time only. The ten largest clones take up approximately 5.7% of the sample. The sample was blood. Every receptor here comes from a woman aged 25 to 39 with Graves' hyperthyroidism that later progressed to Graves' ophthalmopathy.

This clonotype was counted ten times or more. The genes are TRBV28 and TRBJ2-1, with a tentative D call TRBD1 (6 bases). CDR1 is MDHEN and CDR2 is SYDVKM in the germline V gene. Trimming cost V 4 bases and J 0 bases, with 19 bases left between them. The length of the CDR3 is 18 residues. This CDR3 is CASSSYYRQATSYNEQFF. CDR3 nucleotides: TGTGCCAGCAGTTCCTACTACCGACAGGCGACCTCCTACAATGAGCAGTTCTTC. Based on the CDR3 plus reference TRBV28 and TRBJ2-1, the full variable domain is DVKVTQSSRYLVKRTGEKVFLECVQDMDHENMFWYRQDPGLGLRLIYFSYDVKMKEKGDIPEGYSVSREKKERFSLILESASTNQTSMYLCASSSYYRQATSYNEQFFGPGTRLTVL.

This clonotype has at least ten counts. This chain connects TRBV10-3 to TRBJ1-2; D perhaps matches TRBD1 (5 bases). The germline gives CDR1 ENHRY, CDR2 SYGVKD. Trimming removed 10 bases at V and 7 bases at J, with 19 bases between. This CDR3 comprises 13 residues. The CDR3 sequence: CAKGPDSQGGYTF. As DNA, the CDR3 is TGTGCCAAGGGACCGGATTCTCAGGGTGGCTACACCTTC.